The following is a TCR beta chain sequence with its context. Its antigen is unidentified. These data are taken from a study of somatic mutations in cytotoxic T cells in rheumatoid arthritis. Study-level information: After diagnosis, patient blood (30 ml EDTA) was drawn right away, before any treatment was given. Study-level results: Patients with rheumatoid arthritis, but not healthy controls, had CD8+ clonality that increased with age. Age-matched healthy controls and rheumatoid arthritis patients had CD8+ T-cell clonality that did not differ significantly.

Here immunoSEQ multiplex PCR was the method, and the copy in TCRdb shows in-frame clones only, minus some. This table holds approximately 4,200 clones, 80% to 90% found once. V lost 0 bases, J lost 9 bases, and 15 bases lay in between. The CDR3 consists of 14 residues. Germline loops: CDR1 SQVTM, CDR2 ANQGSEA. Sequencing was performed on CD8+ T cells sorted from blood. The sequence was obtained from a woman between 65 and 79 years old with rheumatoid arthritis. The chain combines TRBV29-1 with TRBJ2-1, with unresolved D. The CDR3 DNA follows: TGCAGCGTTGAAGAGGATGCCAACTACGGTGAGCAGTTCTTC. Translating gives CSVEEDANYGEQFF.